Detailed here is one TCR beta chain. Its antigen is not known. This sample is drawn from a study of cytomegalovirus exposure and HLA in healthy donors. Overall study: Approximately 170 million T cells yielded over 90 million unique TCR beta sequences in earlier analysis. Study-wide points: Roughly uniform sequencing depth across donors was assumed, possibly incorrectly.

Per the germline V gene, CDR1 is SGHRS and CDR2 is YFSETQ. The CDR3 sequence is 18 residues long. Trimming took off 0 bases at V and 1 base at J, with 17 bases between the two ends. The PCR made use of 60 Vbeta and 13 Jbeta primers. Generated by immunoSEQ multiplex PCR, the TCRdb table keeps only in-frame clones and is missing some. This sample's clone table lists some 150,000 clones. The rearrangement uses TRBV5-1 and TRBJ2-4, with D maybe TRBD2 (6 bases). Sequencing used PBMCs. The receptor was derived from a woman younger than 35 in good health and CMV-seronegative. Written as DNA, the CDR3 is TGCGCCAGCAGCTTGGAACCCGGGTCCGGGACTGCCAAAAACATTCAGTACTTC. Translated, it gives CASSLEPGSGTAKNIQYF.